This T cell receptor beta chain comes out of a study of shared clonotypes between healthy human individuals. Broader study findings: Rarefaction indicated that sorted-subset sequencing remained incomplete although depth was large.

As to this clone: Its antigen is still unknown. In the same sample, other DNA sequences code for this CDR3.

Trimming cost V 2 bases and J 0 bases, with 9 bases left between them. Germline V gene data show CDR1 as MNHEY and CDR2 as SVGAGI. The length of the CDR3 is 15 residues. Running of the assay took place at deep level. Here immunoSEQ multiplex PCR was the method, and the copy in TCRdb shows in-frame clones only, minus some. The sample consists of 300,000 to 350,000 clones, around 79% of them appearing once. Material for sequencing was memory CD4+ T cells sorted from blood. As for subset: CD45RA-negative fraction. This TCR was sampled from a man aged 25 to 40 in good health. This chain links TRBV6-5 with TRBJ2-3; D is perhaps TRBD2 (5 bases). The CDR3 sequence is CASSYGRASTDTQYF. The CDR3 DNA reads as TGTGCCAGCAGTTACGGGAGAGCTAGCACAGATACGCAGTATTTT.